One and the same sample provided the 27 T cell receptor beta chains below, sequenced in a study of memory CD8 T cells in hepatitis C reinfection. Some clones are missing from TCRdb's copy, which holds only in-frame ones; the method was immunoSEQ multiplex PCR. The data contain 46,000 or so clones, about 88% of them singletons. Specified time point: late/post reinfection, 12 to 24 weeks after detection. TCR sequencing was done directly ex vivo on sorted cells, without expansion in vitro. Sequenced sample: naive CD8+ T cells sorted from blood. These TCRs come from a man aged 18 to 30 with hepatitis C virus infection.

Only a few counts were recorded for this clone. The rearrangement joins TRBV28 to TRBJ2-5, with D possibly matching TRBD1 (6 bases). This CDR3 spans 19 amino acids. V was shortened by 6 bases and J by 2 bases, with 28 bases between the two germline ends. Per the germline V gene, CDR1 is MDHEN and CDR2 is SYDVKM. CDR3 region: CASSPRLYPEFRGQETQYF. As DNA, the CDR3 is TGTGCCAGCAGCCCACGCCTATATCCAGAATTCAGGGGACAAGAGACCCAGTACTTC.

The chain joins TRBV9 to TRBJ2-1; D might be TRBD1 (6 bases). Trimming cost V 2 bases and J 0 bases, with 12 bases left between them. This CDR3 is 16 amino acids long. Germline lookup yields CDR1 SGDLS and CDR2 YYNGEE. DNA of the CDR3: TGTGCCAGCAGCGTCAGGGGCGAAAGCTCCTACAATGAGCAGTTCTTC. Translating it yields CASSVRGESSYNEQFF.

V usage is TRBV5-1 and J usage is TRBJ2-5; possibly TRBD1 for D (5 bases). The ends were cut back, 3 bases at V and 5 bases at J, with 14 bases in the middle. The CDR3 consists of 14 residues. The V gene's germline CDR1 is SGHRS and CDR2 YFSETQ. CDR3 residues: CASSSTVPDETQYF. For the CDR3, the DNA is TGCGCCAGCAGCTCGACAGTACCGGACGAGACCCAGTACTTC.

This clone has just one count. A junction boundary mismatches the germline segment, possibly from a read error. This chain uses TRBV7-7 with TRBJ2-1; perhaps TRBD2 as D (6 bases). CDR1 and CDR2 from the germline V gene are SSHAT and FNYEAQ (reference sequence). The CDR3 is 14 residues long. The CDR3 region is CASSSGSSYNEQFF. The CDR3 bases are TGTGCTAGCAGCTCCGGGAGCTCCTACAATGAGCAGTTCTTC.

The chain joins TRBV27 to TRBJ2-7; tentatively, D is TRBD1 (5 bases). Per the germline V gene, CDR1 is MNHEY and CDR2 is SMNVEV (reference sequence). CDR3 size: 16 residues. Trimming left V 6 bases short and J 2 bases short, with 20 bases between. CDR3 amino acids: CASSIQGDPSTYEQYF. Here the CDR3 DNA reads TGTGCCAGCAGCATCCAAGGGGATCCCTCTACCTACGAGCAGTACTTC.

This chain joins TRBV14 and TRBJ2-1; 13 positions match TRBD2. V lost 5 bases to trimming and J lost 6 bases; unmatched junction nucleotides: 4. This CDR3 is built from 15 residues. The germline V gene encodes CDR1 SGHDN and CDR2 FVKESK. The CDR3 DNA is TGTGCCAGCAGCACACTAGCGGGAGGGCCCAATGAGCAGTTCTTC. Protein sequence: CASSTLAGGPNEQFF.

This chain joins TRBV7-9 and TRBJ1-2; the D is unclear. The CDR3 contains 14 residues. V dropped 4 bases and J dropped 4 bases, with 13 bases sitting between them. Per the germline V gene, CDR1 is SEHNR and CDR2 is FQNEAQ (reference sequence). The CDR3 here is CASSSPRSPYGYTF. DNA of the CDR3: TGTGCCAGCAGCTCCCCGAGGAGCCCCTATGGCTACACCTTC.

The rearrangement joins TRBV27 to TRBJ1-1, with TRBD1 identical over 8 bases. V trimming: 7 bases; J trimming: 3 bases; junction bases outside the gene matches: 16. Germline CDR1 MNHEY, CDR2 SMNVEV (reference sequence). The CDR3 length is 17 residues. This CDR3 reads CASTPVGQGAEDTEAFF. The CDR3, as DNA: TGTGCCAGCACCCCGGTTGGGCAGGGGGCGGAGGACACTGAAGCTTTCTTT.

J is TRBJ1-1 and V is TRBV7-2, with D possibly matching TRBD1 (6 bases). This CDR3 has 14 residues. With 5 bases removed from V and 1 base from J, the gap between germline ends came to 11 bases. Germline CDR1 SGHTA, CDR2 FQGNSA. The CDR3 sequence is CASSMPGENTEAFF. CDR3 coding DNA: TGTGCCAGCAGCATGCCAGGGGAGAACACTGAAGCTTTCTTT.

This chain uses TRBV4-2 with TRBJ2-7, with 11 bases aligning to TRBD2. Germline V gene sequence: CDR1 LGHNA, CDR2 YNFKEQ. The J segment lost 0 bases and the V segment lost 0 bases, leaving 7 bases of the junction unmatched. The CDR3 loop spans 18 amino acids. CDR3 loop: CASSQDQVTSGSSYEQYF. The CDR3 DNA is TGTGCCAGCAGCCAAGATCAGGTAACTAGCGGGAGCTCCTACGAGCAGTACTTC.

Comments on this clone: The sample contains more than one DNA sequence encoding this CDR3. The chain carries TRBV19 and TRBJ2-3; 9 nucleotides align to TRBD1. With 6 bases clipped from V and 0 bases from J, the junction kept 7 bases outside the gene matches. The CDR3 is made up of 16 amino acids. Germline V CDR1 and CDR2: LNHDA, SQIVND (reference sequence). CDR3 in amino acids: CASSASGQGSTDTQYF. The CDR3 nucleotides read TGTGCCAGTAGCGCTTCGGGACAGGGCAGCACAGATACGCAGTATTTT.

This sequence joins TRBV28 and TRBJ2-1, with 9 bases that match TRBD2. This CDR3 has 15 amino acids. V shed 6 bases, J shed 6 bases, and the junction held 9 bases outside the gene matches. Per germline, CDR1 MDHEN and CDR2 SYDVKM. The CDR3 protein is CASSTLAGHPNEQFF. The CDR3 DNA reads TGTGCCAGCAGCACTCTAGCGGGACATCCCAATGAGCAGTTCTTC.

The CDR3 region is CASSDRLAGTSNTGELFF. The CDR3 region has the DNA TGTGCCAGCAGCGACCGACTAGCGGGAACGTCGAACACCGGGGAGCTGTTTTTT. This chain connects TRBV9 to TRBJ2-2; TRBD2 aligns across 11 bases. CDR1 SGDLS and CDR2 YYNGEE come from the germline V gene. V dropped 3 bases and J dropped 0; count of bases not matched to a gene: 7. The CDR3 totals 18 residues.

This clone has only a few counts. This rearrangement joins TRBV5-6 to TRBJ2-2; maybe TRBD2 (6 bases). CDR3 length: 14 residues. Germline V gene sequence: CDR1 SGHDT, CDR2 YYEEEE. V lost 4 bases and J 6 bases, leaving 13 bases between the germline ends. As DNA, the CDR3 is TGTGCCAGCAGCCGTTTACTAGCCGCCGGGGAGCTGTTTTTT. Protein: CASSRLLAAGELFF.

This clone appeared a single time. The genes are TRBV10-3 and TRBJ2-3; the match to TRBD2 covers 9 bases. The germline V gene has CDR1 ENHRY and CDR2 SYGVKD. The CDR3 spans 18 residues. V was clipped by 4 bases and J by 5 bases; unmatched bases: 16. The CDR3 loop is CAISGGPVGREGQDTQYF. CDR3 in DNA: TGTGCCATCAGTGGGGGCCCAGTGGGGCGGGAGGGCCAAGATACGCAGTATTTT.

The chain couples TRBV19 to TRBJ1-1; D may be TRBD1 (6 bases). V was cut by 7 bases and J by 2 bases, with 14 bases left in between. CDR3 length equals 14 residues. In germline, CDR1 is LNHDA, CDR2 SQIVND (reference sequence). CDR3 sequence reads: CASKGDITNTEAFF. For the CDR3, the DNA is TGTGCCAGTAAGGGGGACATTACCAACACTGAAGCTTTCTTT.

The chain carries TRBV5-4 and TRBJ1-4; D remains ambiguous. V was cut by 0 bases and J by 0 bases, with 6 bases left in between. This CDR3 comprises 15 residues. Germline V gene sequence: CDR1 SGHNT, CDR2 YYREEE (reference sequence). CDR3 sequence (DNA): TGTGCCAGCAGCTTGGGGAGTGCAACTAATGAAAAACTGTTTTTT. Translation: CASSLGSATNEKLFF. Full variable domain (remainder filled in from reference TRBV5-4 and TRBJ1-4): ETGVTQSPTHLIKTRGQQVTLRCSSQSGHNTVSWYQQALGQGPQFIFQYYREEENGRGNFPPRFSGLQFPNYSSELNVNALELDDSALYLCASSLGSATNEKLFFGSGTQLSVL.

The gene calls are TRBV9 and TRBJ1-6; D not resolved. CDR1 is SGDLS, CDR2 YYNGEE, per germline. The CDR3 has 15 residues. The germline V and J ends were trimmed by 3 bases and 0 bases, with 7 bases remaining between them. The CDR3 here is CASSARGSYNSPLHF. In DNA, the CDR3 is TGTGCCAGCAGCGCCCGGGGCTCCTATAATTCACCCCTCCACTTT.

The chain joins TRBV13 to TRBJ2-7; 8 bases match TRBD1. This CDR3 region has 13 residues. Per germline, CDR1 PRHDT and CDR2 FYEKMQ (reference sequence). The V segment lost 3 bases and the J segment 6 bases; nucleotides outside the gene matches: 4. CDR3 region: CASSLGQAPEQYV. DNA for the CDR3: TGTGCCAGCAGCTTGGGACAGGCTCCCGAGCAGTACGTC.

The chain uses TRBV2 and TRBJ2-7, with D tentatively TRBD2 (6 bases). Trimming took 6 bases from V and 0 from J, leaving 15 bases between them. The CDR3 is made up of 15 amino acids. The V gene's germline CDR1 is SNHLY and CDR2 FYNNEI. CDR3 residues: CASRDGRGASYEQYF. CDR3 in DNA: TGTGCCAGCAGGGACGGGCGCGGGGCCTCCTACGAGCAGTACTTC.

The V call is TRBV29-1, the J call TRBJ1-3, with D possibly matching TRBD1 (5 bases). V was trimmed by 1 base and J by 0 bases, leaving 10 bases between them. CDR3 size: 15 residues. From germline, CDR1 is SQVTM and CDR2 ANQGSEA. The CDR3 nucleotides read TGCAGCGTTGAAGGTTCCACAGGCTCTGGAAACACCATATATTTT. Protein product: CSVEGSTGSGNTIYF.

This chain joins TRBV7-2 and TRBJ1-3, with 10 positions matching TRBD1. This CDR3 has 16 amino acids. V lost 1 base to trimming and J lost 4 bases; unmatched junction nucleotides: 4. The germline CDR1 and CDR2 sequences are SGHTA and FQGNSA. This CDR3 is CASSLDAGQGGNTIYF. DNA of the CDR3: TGTGCCAGCAGCTTAGATGCGGGACAGGGGGGAAACACCATATATTTT.

The CDR3 nucleotides read TGTGCCAGCAGTTTAGCGGGGGGACTGTCTGGGGCCAACGTCCTGACTTTC. This gives the protein CASSLAGGLSGANVLTF. The V and J genes are TRBV28 and TRBJ2-6, with 8 nucleotides matching TRBD2. J lost 1 base, V lost 2 bases, and 4 bases had no gene match. The V gene's germline CDR1 is MDHEN and CDR2 SYDVKM. The CDR3 runs 17 residues.

This rearrangement joins TRBV27 to TRBJ2-7; possibly TRBD1 for D (6 bases). The CDR3 is made up of 15 amino acids. Trimming took off 6 bases at V and 3 bases at J, with 18 bases between the two ends. Germline V lookup: CDR1 MNHEY, CDR2 SMNVEV (reference sequence). CDR3 protein: CASRNALQGVYEQYF. Written as DNA, the CDR3 is TGTGCCAGCAGGAATGCCCTACAGGGCGTCTACGAGCAGTACTTC.

J is TRBJ2-5 and V is TRBV5-1; 8 nucleotides align to TRBD1. CDR1 is SGHRS, CDR2 YFSETQ, per germline. The V segment lost 5 bases and the J segment 4 bases; nucleotides outside the gene matches: 10. This CDR3 contains 15 residues. The CDR3 is CASRFGQGLGETQYF. CDR3 DNA: TGCGCCAGCAGATTTGGACAGGGTTTAGGAGAGACCCAGTACTTC.

CDR3 loop: CASRPTLAGTYYEQYF. For the CDR3, the DNA is TGTGCCAGCAGACCCACTTTAGCGGGGACGTACTACGAGCAGTACTTC. The rearrangement joins TRBV6-6 to TRBJ2-7, with 8 bases fitting TRBD2. Trimming removed 6 bases from V and 3 bases from J; junction bases left unmatched: 13. The V gene's germline CDR1 is MNHNY and CDR2 SVGAGI (reference sequence). The CDR3 contains 16 residues.

The V gene is TRBV5-1, the J gene TRBJ2-7; 8 bases fit TRBD2. V shed 3 bases, J shed 3 bases, and the junction held 8 bases outside the gene matches. CDR1 is SGHRS and CDR2 is YFSETQ in the germline V gene. This CDR3 has 15 amino acids. CDR3 DNA: TGCGCCAGCAGCTCTCCGGGGGGGGGAGTCTACGAGCAGTACTTC. Translation: CASSSPGGGVYEQYF.